This T cell receptor beta chain came from a study of CD8+ T cells in alopecia areata. About the research overall: Treated patients swallowed 5 to 10 mg of oral tofacitinib twice daily.

Cell sorting was applied to PBMCs, and CD4+ and CD8+ T cells were collected. This CDR3 spans 14 amino acids. Trimming took 4 bases from V and 2 from J, leaving 9 bases between them. Germline V gives CDR1 SNHLY, CDR2 FYNNEI. RNA was isolated and reverse transcribed to cDNA, the sequencing template. Measured with immunoSEQ multiplex PCR; TCRdb has only the in-frame clones, and not every one. The table includes 140,000 to 150,000 clones, 45% to 60% detected once. The chain employs TRBV2 and TRBJ1-5, with D unresolved. The TCR comes from a human donor with alopecia areata. The sequencing used CD4+ T cells sorted from blood, collected at week 0. CDR3 coding DNA: TGTGCCAGCAGTGGGATAACTGGCAATCAGCCCCAGCATTTT. This gives the protein CASSGITGNQPQHF.